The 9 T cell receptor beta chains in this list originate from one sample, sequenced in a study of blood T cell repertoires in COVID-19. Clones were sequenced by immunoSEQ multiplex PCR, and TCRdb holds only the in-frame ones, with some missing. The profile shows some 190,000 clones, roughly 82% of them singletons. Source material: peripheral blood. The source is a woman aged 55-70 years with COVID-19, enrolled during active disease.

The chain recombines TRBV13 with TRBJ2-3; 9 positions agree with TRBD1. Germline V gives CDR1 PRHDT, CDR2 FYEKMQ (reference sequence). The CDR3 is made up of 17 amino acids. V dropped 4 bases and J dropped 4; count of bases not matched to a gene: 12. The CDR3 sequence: CASSSTLQGAGSDTQYF. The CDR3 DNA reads TGTGCCAGCAGCTCCACCTTACAGGGGGCGGGTTCAGATACGCAGTATTTT.

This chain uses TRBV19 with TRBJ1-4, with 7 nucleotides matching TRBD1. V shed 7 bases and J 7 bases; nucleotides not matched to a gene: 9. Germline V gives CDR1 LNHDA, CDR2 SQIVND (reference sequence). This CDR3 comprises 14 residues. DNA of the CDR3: TGTGCCAGTAACGGAGGGGGGACAGCTGAAAAACTGTTTTTT. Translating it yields CASNGGGTAEKLFF.

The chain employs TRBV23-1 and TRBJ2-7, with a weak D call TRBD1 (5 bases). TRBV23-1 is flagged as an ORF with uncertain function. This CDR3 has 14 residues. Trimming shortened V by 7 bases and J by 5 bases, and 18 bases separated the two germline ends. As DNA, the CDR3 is TGCGCCAGCAATCCCCCTTTCAGGGTGCACGAGCAGTACGTC. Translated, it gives CASNPPFRVHEQYV.

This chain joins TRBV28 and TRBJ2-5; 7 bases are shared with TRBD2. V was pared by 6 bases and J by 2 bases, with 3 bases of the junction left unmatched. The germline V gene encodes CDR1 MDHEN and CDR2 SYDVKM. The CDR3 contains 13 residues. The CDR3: CASSGGRQETQYF. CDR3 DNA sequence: TGTGCCAGCAGCGGGGGGAGACAAGAGACCCAGTACTTC.

The CDR3 coding sequence is TGTGCCAGCAGCAAAGACAAAATACACAGGGGGCGGAACACTGAAGCTTTCTTT. Translating gives CASSKDKIHRGRNTEAFF. The genes are TRBV21-1 and TRBJ1-1; the D call TRBD1 from the table was never checked on the DNA. TRBV21-1 is tagged as a pseudogene. CDR3 length equals 18 residues.

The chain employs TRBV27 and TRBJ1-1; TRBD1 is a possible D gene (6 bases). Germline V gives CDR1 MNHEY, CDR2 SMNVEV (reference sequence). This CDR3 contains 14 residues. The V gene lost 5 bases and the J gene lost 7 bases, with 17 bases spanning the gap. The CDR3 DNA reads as TGTGCCAGCAGTATCTACAGGGACCCAAATGAAGCTTTCTTT. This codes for CASSIYRDPNEAFF.

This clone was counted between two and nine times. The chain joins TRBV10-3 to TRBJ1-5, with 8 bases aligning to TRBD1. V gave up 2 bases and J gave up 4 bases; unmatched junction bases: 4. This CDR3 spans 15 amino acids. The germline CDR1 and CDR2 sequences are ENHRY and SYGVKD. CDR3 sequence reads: CAISERQGANQPQHF. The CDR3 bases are TGTGCCATCAGTGAGCGGCAGGGGGCGAATCAGCCCCAGCATTTT.

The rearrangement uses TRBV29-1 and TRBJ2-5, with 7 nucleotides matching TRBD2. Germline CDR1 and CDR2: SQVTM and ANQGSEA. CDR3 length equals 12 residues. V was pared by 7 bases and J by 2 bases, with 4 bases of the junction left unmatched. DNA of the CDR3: TGCAGCGGTGGGGGGGGACAAGAGACCCAGTACTTC. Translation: CSGGGGQETQYF.

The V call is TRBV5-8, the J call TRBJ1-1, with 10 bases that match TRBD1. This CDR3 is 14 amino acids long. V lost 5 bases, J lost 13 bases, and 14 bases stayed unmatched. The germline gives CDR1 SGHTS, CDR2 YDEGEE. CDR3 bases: TGTGCCAGCAGTCACACCGGGACAGGGGATAATGTTTTCTTT. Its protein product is CASSHTGTGDNVFF.